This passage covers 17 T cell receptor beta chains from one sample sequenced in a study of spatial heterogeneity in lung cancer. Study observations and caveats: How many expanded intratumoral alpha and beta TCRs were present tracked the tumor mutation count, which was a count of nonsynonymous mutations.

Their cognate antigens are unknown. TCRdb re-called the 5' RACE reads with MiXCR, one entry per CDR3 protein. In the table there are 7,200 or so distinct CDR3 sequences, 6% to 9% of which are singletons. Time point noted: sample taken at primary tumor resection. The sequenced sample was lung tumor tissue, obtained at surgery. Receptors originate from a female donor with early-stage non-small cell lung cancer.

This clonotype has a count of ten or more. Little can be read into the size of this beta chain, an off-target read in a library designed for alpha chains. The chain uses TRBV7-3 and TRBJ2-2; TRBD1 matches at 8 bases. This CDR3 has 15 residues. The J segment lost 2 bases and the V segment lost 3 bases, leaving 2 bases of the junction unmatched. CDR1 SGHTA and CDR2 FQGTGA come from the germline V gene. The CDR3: CASSLTGDNTGELFF. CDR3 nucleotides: TGTGCCAGCAGCTTGACAGGGGATAACACCGGGGAGCTGTTTTTT.

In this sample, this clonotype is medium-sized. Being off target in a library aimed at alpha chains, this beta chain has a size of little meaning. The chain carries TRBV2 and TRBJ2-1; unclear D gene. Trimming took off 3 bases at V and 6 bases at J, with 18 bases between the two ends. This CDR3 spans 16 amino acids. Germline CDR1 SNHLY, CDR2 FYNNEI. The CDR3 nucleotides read TGTGCCAGCAGTGAGCTTAGGGTAGTGGGTGGCAATGAGCAGTTCTTC. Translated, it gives CASSELRVVGGNEQFF.

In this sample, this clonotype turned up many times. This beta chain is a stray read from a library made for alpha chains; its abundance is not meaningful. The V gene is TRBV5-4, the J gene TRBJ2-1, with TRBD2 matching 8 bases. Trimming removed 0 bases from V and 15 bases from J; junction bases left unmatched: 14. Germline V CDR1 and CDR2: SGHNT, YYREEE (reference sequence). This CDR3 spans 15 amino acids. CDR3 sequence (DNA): TGTGCCAGCAGCTTGGTGTCTAGCGGGCCGAAAAAACCGTTCTTC. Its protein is CASSLVSSGPKKPFF. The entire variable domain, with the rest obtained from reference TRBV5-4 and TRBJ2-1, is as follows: ETGVTQSPTHLIKTRGQQVTLRCSSQSGHNTVSWYQQALGQGPQFIFQYYREEENGRGNFPPRFSGLQFPNYSSELNVNALELDDSALYLCASSLVSSGPKKPFFGPGTRLTVL.

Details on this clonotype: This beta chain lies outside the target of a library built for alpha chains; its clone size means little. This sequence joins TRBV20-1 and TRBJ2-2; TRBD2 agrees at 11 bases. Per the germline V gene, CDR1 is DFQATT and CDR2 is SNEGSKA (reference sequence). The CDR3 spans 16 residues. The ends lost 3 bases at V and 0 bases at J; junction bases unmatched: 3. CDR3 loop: CSARRLAGPNTGELFF. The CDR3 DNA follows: TGCAGTGCTAGGCGACTAGCGGGGCCGAACACCGGGGAGCTGTTTTTT.

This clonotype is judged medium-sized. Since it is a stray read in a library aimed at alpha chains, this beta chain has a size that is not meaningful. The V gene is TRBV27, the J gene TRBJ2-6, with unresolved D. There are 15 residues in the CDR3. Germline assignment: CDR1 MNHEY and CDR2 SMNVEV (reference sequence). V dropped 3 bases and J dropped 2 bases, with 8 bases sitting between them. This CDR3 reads CASSLVGAGANVLTF. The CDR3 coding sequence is TGTGCCAGCAGTTTGGTTGGGGCTGGGGCCAACGTCCTGACTTTC.

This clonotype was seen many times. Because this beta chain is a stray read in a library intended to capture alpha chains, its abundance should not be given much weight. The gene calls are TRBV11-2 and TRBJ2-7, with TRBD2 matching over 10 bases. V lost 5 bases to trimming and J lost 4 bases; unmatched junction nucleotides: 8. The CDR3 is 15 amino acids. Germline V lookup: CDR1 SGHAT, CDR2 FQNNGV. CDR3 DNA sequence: TGTGCCAGCAGCATCCTAGCGGGAGCGTCTTACGAGCAGTACTTC. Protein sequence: CASSILAGASYEQYF.

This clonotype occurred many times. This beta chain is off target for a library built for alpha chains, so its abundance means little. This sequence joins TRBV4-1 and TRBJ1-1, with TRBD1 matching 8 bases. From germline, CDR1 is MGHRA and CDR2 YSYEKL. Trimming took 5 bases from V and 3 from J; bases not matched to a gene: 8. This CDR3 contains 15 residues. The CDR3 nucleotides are TGCGCCAGCAGCAAACAGGACAGGGTTGACACTGAAGCTTTCTTT. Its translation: CASSKQDRVDTEAFF.

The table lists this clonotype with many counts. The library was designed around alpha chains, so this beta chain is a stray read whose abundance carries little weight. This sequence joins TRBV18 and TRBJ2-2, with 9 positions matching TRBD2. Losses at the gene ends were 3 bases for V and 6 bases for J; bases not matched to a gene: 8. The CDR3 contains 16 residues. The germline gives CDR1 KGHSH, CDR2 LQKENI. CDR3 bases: TGTGCCAGCTCACCGCTCGCGGGAGGGCGATCCGGGGAGCTGTTTTTT. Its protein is CASSPLAGGRSGELFF.

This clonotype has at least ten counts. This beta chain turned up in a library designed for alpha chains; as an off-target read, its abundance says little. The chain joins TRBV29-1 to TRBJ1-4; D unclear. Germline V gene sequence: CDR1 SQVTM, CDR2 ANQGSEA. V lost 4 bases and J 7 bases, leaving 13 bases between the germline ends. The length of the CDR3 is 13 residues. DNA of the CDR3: TGCAGCGTTGCGGCAGTGGCAGGTGAAAAACTGTTTTTT. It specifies CSVAAVAGEKLFF.

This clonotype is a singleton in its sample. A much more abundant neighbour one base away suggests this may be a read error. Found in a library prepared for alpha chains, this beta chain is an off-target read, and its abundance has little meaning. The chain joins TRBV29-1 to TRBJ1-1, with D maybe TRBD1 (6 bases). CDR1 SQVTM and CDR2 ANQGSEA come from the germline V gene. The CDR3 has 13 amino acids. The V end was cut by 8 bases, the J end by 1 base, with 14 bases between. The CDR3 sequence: CSTNLDRNTEAFF. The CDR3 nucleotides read TGCAGCACCAACTTGGACAGGAACACTGAAGCTTTCTTT.

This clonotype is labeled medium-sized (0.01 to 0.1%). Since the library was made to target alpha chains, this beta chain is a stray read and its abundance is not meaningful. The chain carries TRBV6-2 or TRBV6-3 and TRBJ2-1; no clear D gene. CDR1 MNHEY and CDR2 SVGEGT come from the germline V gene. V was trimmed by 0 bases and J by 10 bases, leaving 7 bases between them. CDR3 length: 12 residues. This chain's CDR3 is CASSYSLTEQFF. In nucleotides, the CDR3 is TGTGCCAGCAGTTACTCACTCACGGAGCAGTTCTTC.

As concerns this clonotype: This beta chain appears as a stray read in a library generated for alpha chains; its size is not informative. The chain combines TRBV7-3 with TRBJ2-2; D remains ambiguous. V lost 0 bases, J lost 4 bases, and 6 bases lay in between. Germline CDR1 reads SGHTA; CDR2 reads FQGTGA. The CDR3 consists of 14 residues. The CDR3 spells CASSLTWSTGELFF. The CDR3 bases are TGTGCCAGCAGCTTAACTTGGTCCACCGGGGAGCTGTTTTTT.

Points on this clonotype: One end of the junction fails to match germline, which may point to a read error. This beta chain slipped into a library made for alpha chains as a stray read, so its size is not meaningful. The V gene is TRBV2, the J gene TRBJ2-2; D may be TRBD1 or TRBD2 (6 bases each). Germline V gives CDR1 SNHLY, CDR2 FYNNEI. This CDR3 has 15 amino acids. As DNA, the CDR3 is TGTGCCAGCACCCTAGCTAGCGACTCGAGGGGGGAGCTGGTTTTT. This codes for CASTLASDSRGELVF.

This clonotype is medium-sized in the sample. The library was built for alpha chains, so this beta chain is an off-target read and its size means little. The chain's CDR3 is CASSQRWDRSNYGYTF. Here the CDR3 DNA reads TGTGCCAGCAGCCAACGGTGGGACAGGAGTAACTATGGCTACACCTTC. The rearrangement links TRBV14 to TRBJ1-2, with 8 positions matching TRBD1. Looked up from germline, CDR1 is SGHDN and CDR2 is FVKESK. Unmatched junction bases numbered 6, after V lost 2 bases and J lost 1 base. This CDR3 is 16 amino acids long.

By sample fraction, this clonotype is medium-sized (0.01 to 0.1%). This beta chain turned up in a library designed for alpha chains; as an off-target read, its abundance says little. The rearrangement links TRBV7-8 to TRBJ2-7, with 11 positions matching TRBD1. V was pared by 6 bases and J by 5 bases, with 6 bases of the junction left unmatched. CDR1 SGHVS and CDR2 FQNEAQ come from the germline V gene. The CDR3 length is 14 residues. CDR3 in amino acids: CASRTGTGGDEQYF. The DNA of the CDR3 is TGTGCCAGCAGGACCGGGACAGGGGGAGACGAGCAGTACTTC.

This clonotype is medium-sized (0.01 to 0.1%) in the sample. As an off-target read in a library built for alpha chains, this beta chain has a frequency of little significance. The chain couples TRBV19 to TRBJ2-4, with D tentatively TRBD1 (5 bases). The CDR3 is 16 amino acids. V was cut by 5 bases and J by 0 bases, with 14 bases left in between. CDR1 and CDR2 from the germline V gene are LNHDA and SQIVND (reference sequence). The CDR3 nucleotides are TGTGCCAGTAGTTTGTTGCAGGGTCTAGCCAAAAACATTCAGTACTTC. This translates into CASSLLQGLAKNIQYF.

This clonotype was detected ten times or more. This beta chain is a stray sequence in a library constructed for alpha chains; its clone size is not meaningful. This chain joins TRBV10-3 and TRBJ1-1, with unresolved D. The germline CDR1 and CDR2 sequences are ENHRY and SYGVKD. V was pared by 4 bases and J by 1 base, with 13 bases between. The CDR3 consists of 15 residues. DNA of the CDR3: TGTGCCATCAGTGCGCAACGACCTTCGAACACTGAAGCTTTCTTT. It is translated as CAISAQRPSNTEAFF.